This T cell receptor (beta chain) appears in the sequencing data of a study of cytomegalovirus exposure and HLA in healthy donors. Study results and caveats: Clusters of TCRs from the first cohort tended to co-occur in the 95 to 150 validation repertoires (as a later analysis found). Overall, around 150 TCR beta chains were annotated as cytomegalovirus-associated. Reports showed the classifier diagnosing cytomegalovirus status with high specificity and sensitivity.

From the roughly 120-subject validation cohort, which was separate from the roughly 670-subject first cohort, the donors were drawn. Germline V gives CDR1 MNHEY, CDR2 SVGAGI. There are 12 residues in the CDR3. V lost 5 bases and J lost 6, with 7 bases in between. This table comes from immunoSEQ multiplex PCR, and its TCRdb copy is limited to in-frame clones, with some not included. The sample records approximately 220,000 clones, around nine tenths being singletons. Comments on this clone: Its antigen remains unknown.

V is TRBV6-5 and J is TRBJ2-2; D unclear. The TCR was taken from a man aged 18 to 29 in good health and CMV-seronegative. Sample: PBMCs. CDR3 region: CASSPIPGELFF. The DNA for the CDR3 is TGTGCCAGCAGTCCAATTCCCGGGGAGCTGTTTTTT.